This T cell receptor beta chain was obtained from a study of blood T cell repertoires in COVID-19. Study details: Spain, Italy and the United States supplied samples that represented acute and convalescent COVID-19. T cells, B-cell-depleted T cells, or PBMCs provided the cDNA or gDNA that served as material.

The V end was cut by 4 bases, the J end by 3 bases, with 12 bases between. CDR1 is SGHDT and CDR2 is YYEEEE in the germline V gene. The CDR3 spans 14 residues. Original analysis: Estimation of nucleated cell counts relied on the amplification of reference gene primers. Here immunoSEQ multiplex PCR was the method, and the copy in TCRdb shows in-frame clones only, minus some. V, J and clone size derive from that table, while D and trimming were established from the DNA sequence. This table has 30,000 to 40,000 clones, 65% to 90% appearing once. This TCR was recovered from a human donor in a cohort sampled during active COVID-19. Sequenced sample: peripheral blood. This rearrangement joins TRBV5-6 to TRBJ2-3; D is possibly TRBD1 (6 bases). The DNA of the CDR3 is TGTGCCAGCAGCCCCAGGGGTAGGACAGATACGCAGTATTTT. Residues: CASSPRGRTDTQYF. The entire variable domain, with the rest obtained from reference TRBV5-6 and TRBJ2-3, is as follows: DAGVTQSPTHLIKTRGQQVTLRCSPKSGHDTVSWYQQALGQGPQFIFQYYEEEERQRGNFPDRFSGHQFPNYSSELNVNALLLGDSALYLCASSPRGRTDTQYFGPGTRLTVL.